Listed here is a single T cell receptor beta chain. The antigen remains undetermined. The authors incorporated unique molecular identifiers into the TCR beta cDNA libraries. TCRdb fed the PCR reads into MiXCR, producing one record per CDR3 protein. This table holds some 690,000 distinct CDR3 sequences, roughly 27% found once. This entry belongs to a study of post-analysis software for immune sequencing data. Regarding the study as a whole: The five TRBV segments detected at higher frequency in patients than in controls included TRBV5-6, TRBV5-1 and TRBV20-1.

Germline-derived CDR1 and CDR2 are MNHEY and SMNVEV (reference sequence). The CDR3 is made up of 16 amino acids. Trimming took 5 bases from V and 8 from J, leaving 24 bases between them. Input material: blood. V gene TRBV27 combines with J gene TRBJ1-2; a possible D gene is TRBD1 (5 bases). This clonotype originated in a girl aged 5 to 17 with multiple sclerosis. This chain's CDR3 is CASSPLDGPSRDGYTF. In DNA form, the CDR3 reads TGTGCCAGCAGTCCGCTAGACGGACCGAGCCGGGACGGCTACACCTTC.